This TCR beta chain was observed in a study of blood T cells in healthy people across ages. For the study at large: Template switching retrieved approximately one barcoded beta molecule for each two T cells.

A sample-barcoded 5' primer and a J-beta primer mix were used in a second PCR of about 6 to 12 cycles. MiXCR, run by TCRdb on the 5' RACE reads, gives a single entry per CDR3 protein. The sample consists of approximately 810,000 distinct CDR3 sequences, 25% to 30% of them appearing once. This clonotype was counted a few times. The origin of this receptor is a woman at least 80 years old in good health. Sequencing was done on a sample of blood.

The CDR3 DNA reads as TGTGCCACCAGTGATTCCGGGACAGGGGGTGAGGAACTGTTTTTT. Translation: CATSDSGTGGEELFF. This chain links TRBV24-1 with TRBJ1-4; TRBD1 matches 11 bases. The trim removed 2 bases at V and 12 bases at J, leaving 7 bases unmatched. The V gene's germline CDR1 is KGHDR and CDR2 SFDVKD. The CDR3 has 15 residues.